Below are 8 T cell receptor beta chains sequenced from a single sample in a study of blood T cells in healthy people across ages. PCR was performed a second time for about 6 to 11 cycles using a sample-barcoded 5' primer and a J-beta primer mix. From the 5' RACE reads, TCRdb called clonotypes with MiXCR, one entry per CDR3 protein. This sample has fewer than 2,000,000 distinct CDR3 sequences, with roughly 30% found just once. The sequenced sample consisted of blood. These receptors came from a woman aged 25 to 39 in good health.

This clonotype showed up just a few times. The CDR3 reads CSAYRGLGNEAFF. In DNA, the CDR3 is TGCAGTGCTTACAGGGGGCTTGGTAATGAAGCTTTCTTT. The chain links TRBV20-1 to TRBJ1-1; 9 bases are a match to TRBD1. CDR3 size: 13 residues. J gave up 7 bases and V 5 bases, and 8 bases lay outside the gene matches. CDR1 is DFQATT, CDR2 SNEGSKA, per germline (reference sequence).

The chain has TRBV4-1 and TRBJ2-3, with TRBD2 matching over 12 bases. V gave up 4 bases and J gave up 4 bases; unmatched junction bases: 6. Germline V gene lookup returns CDR1 MGHRA and CDR2 YSYEKL. The CDR3 consists of 16 residues. The CDR3, as DNA: TGCGCCAGCAGCCCAGGACTAGCGGGGAGATCAGATACGCAGTATTTT. It codes for CASSPGLAGRSDTQYF.

Points on this clonotype: The CDR3 end shows no conserved phenylalanine or tryptophan, and so a read error is likely. This chain connects TRBV20-1 to TRBJ2-1; D might be TRBD1 or TRBD2, each matching 5 bases. The CDR3 has 17 amino acids. The V gene lost 0 bases and the J gene lost 5 bases, with 20 bases spanning the gap. Germline loops: CDR1 DFQATT, CDR2 SNEGSKA (reference sequence). CDR3 residues: CSARDLLDGTRDNEQFY. As DNA, the CDR3 is TGCAGTGCTAGAGACCTACTAGATGGGACCCGAGACAATGAGCAGTTCTAC.

The chain has TRBV20-1 and TRBJ2-5; TRBD2 is a possible D gene (6 bases). Between the trimmed V and J ends, which lost 2 bases and 5 bases, there was a span of 12 bases. The CDR3 loop spans 13 amino acids. Germline CDR1 and CDR2: DFQATT and SNEGSKA (reference sequence). The CDR3 region has the DNA TGCAGTGCTAGACACTCTGGGAGGGAGACCCAGTACTTC. This codes for CSARHSGRETQYF.

The J gene is TRBJ2-7, the V gene TRBV25-1; no clear D gene. In germline, CDR1 is MGHDK, CDR2 SYGVNS. The CDR3 consists of 12 residues. Trimming cost V 0 bases and J 7 bases, with 7 bases left between them. CDR3 protein: CASSEYVMEQYF. In DNA, the CDR3 is TGTGCCAGCAGTGAATATGTAATGGAGCAGTACTTC.

J is TRBJ2-6 and V is TRBV7-9; D is ambiguous. The length of the CDR3 is 15 residues. The germline gives CDR1 SEHNR, CDR2 FQNEAQ (reference sequence). Trimming stripped 5 bases from V and 0 bases from J, with 8 bases between. The CDR3 spells CASSPRASGANVLTF. The CDR3 DNA reads TGTGCCAGCAGCCCCAGAGCCTCTGGGGCCAACGTCCTGACTTTC.

The chain joins TRBV5-1 to TRBJ1-1; D uncertain. Germline CDR1 SGHRS, CDR2 YFSETQ. The CDR3 runs to 13 residues. V was cut by 3 bases and J by 6 bases, with 12 bases left in between. This CDR3 is CASSSVPSAEAFF. As DNA, the CDR3 is TGCGCCAGCAGCTCCGTCCCCTCGGCTGAAGCTTTCTTT.

This CDR3 is CASIQVWDEQFF. CDR3 nucleotide sequence: TGTGCCTCAATCCAGGTCTGGGATGAGCAGTTCTTC. The chain employs TRBV30 and TRBJ2-1; unclear D gene. The germline V gene has CDR1 GTSNPN and CDR2 SVGIG (reference sequence). V lost 7 bases and J lost 8, with 15 bases in between. The CDR3 has 12 residues.